Listed here is a single TCR beta chain. This clonotype showed up just a few times. The clone's antigen remains unknown. It has no much larger one-base neighbor in the sample; base qualities were not kept. This record belongs to a study of blood T cells in healthy people across ages (dated by TCRdb to between 2014 and 2017). About the full investigation: Template switching captured roughly one uniquely barcoded TCR beta cDNA molecule per two T cells in model experiments. The study measured age-related changes in TCR beta repertoire diversity using deep sequencing normalized with unique cDNA molecular identifiers. Four age groups were formed from the donors: young (average 16 years), middle-aged (approximately 39), aged (about 62) and long-lived (82). Donors of different ages were randomly distributed across sequencing lanes to avoid experimental bias. Using the same blood draw, the study looked at two additional independent replicas of 1 million unique cDNA reads for two donors, one aged 18 to 29 and the other aged 80 or older.

Donors were 40 or so systemically healthy Caucasian individuals from Russia aged roughly 6 to 90 years. Roughly 10 milliliters of peripheral blood were collected from each donor into EDTA-treated Vacutainer tubes. PBMCs were isolated by Ficoll-Paque density-gradient centrifugation, with at least 7 million obtained per sample. Total RNA was extracted from PBMCs with Trizol reagent, with at least 5.5 micrograms obtained per sample. For every donor, flow cytometry on a PBMC aliquot measured the percentage of naive CD45RAhigh/CD27high T cells. Library preparation was by 5' RACE. Sequencing was performed on an Illumina HiSeq 2500. A second PCR of about 6 to 11 cycles was performed with a sample-barcoded 5' primer and a J-beta primer mix. A unique molecular identifier was introduced onto each TCR beta cDNA molecule by a template-switch 5' adaptor carrying 12 random nucleotides. Each sample yielded at least 2.5 million CDR3-containing paired-end reads. All of the RNA was converted into first-strand cDNA using the Mint cDNA synthesis kit, with a TRBC-specific oligonucleotide serving as the primer. After uracil-DNA glycosylase treatment, a first 18-cycle PCR used universal primers M1SS and BC2_uni_R on all cDNA. The source study handled its data this way. Normalization of each sample was performed by random selection of 1 million high-quality reads, each carrying a distinct molecular identifier. Reads with shared molecular identifiers were discarded instead of being binned into consensus sequences. MiTCR, set to a Q25 quality threshold and the strictest error-elimination algorithm, was used for CDR3 identification, clonotype clustering and error correction. A nonparametric unseen species model with Euler transformation was used to estimate lower-bound total TCR beta diversity. TCRdb redid the processing of the public reads, applying fastp at Q25 and MiXCR, and retained in-frame beta chains. Rows with a matching CDR3 protein are joined into one entry that keeps the most common DNA and genes. TCRdb, not the authors, supplied the V and J calls. Here the sample has 2 million or so distinct CDR3 sequences; around half occur a single time. Approximately 2.1% of the sample rests with the top ten.

Paper-wide results and their limitations: Donor CMV infection status was unknown, potentially confounding age-related changes in expanded clonotypes. Estimates of total diversity from one million sequenced T cells were regarded as lower bounds and underestimates. The percentage of naive T cells measured by flow cytometry correlated strongly with observed TCR beta diversity. Compared with the aged group, more naive CD4+ T cells, fewer expanded clones and increased TCR diversity were shown by the long-lived group, suggesting age selection. As age increased, observed TCR beta diversity per million T cells dropped in a roughly linear way, and a significant reduction was already evident by age 40. Since profiling was done on bulk unsorted PBMCs, naive and antigen-experienced compartments could not be conclusively compared.

The sequenced material came from blood. This sequence was found in a woman aged 40 to 50 in good health.

The CDR3 protein is CASSPTGPSETQYF. Read as DNA, the sequence is TGTGCCAGCAGCCCCACCGGGCCTAGCGAGACCCAGTACTTC. Recombination linked TRBV11-2 to TRBJ2-5; a weak D assignment points to TRBD2 (5 bases agree). V lost 5 bases and J lost 5 bases; the stretch between them is 15 bases long. The CDR3 covers 14 residues, taking in both the cysteine and the phenylalanine. Only the CDR3 portion is preserved as DNA: 42 bases, with reading frame beginning at the first base. CDR1 SGHAT and CDR2 FQNNGV are derived from the germline V gene.